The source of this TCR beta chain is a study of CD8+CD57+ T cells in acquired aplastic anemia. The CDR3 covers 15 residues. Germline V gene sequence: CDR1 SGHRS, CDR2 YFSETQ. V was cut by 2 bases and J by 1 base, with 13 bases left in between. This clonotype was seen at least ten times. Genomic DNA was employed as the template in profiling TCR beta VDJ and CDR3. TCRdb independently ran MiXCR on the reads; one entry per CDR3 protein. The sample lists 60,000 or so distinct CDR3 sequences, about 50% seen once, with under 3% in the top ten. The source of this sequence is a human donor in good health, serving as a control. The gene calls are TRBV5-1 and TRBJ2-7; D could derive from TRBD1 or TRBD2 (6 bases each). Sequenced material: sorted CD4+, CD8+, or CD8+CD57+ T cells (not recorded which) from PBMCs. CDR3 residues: CASSFTGGASYEQYF. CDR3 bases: TGCGCCAGCAGCTTTACCGGGGGCGCGTCCTACGAGCAGTACTTC.